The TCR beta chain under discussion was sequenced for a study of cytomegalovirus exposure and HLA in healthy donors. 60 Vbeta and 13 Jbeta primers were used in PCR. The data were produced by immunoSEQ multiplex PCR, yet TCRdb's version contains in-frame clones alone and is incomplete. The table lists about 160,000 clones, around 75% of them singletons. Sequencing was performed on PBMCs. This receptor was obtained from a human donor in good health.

The DNA for the CDR3 is TGCGCCAGCAGCCAAGAATCAGGGGGGCCAGATACGCAGTATTTT. Protein sequence: CASSQESGGPDTQYF. The chain is built from TRBV4-3 and TRBJ2-3; a weak D match, TRBD1 (7 bases). V was trimmed by 0 bases and J by 4 bases, leaving 11 bases between them. Germline V gives CDR1 LGHNA, CDR2 YSLEER. CDR3 length: 15 residues.